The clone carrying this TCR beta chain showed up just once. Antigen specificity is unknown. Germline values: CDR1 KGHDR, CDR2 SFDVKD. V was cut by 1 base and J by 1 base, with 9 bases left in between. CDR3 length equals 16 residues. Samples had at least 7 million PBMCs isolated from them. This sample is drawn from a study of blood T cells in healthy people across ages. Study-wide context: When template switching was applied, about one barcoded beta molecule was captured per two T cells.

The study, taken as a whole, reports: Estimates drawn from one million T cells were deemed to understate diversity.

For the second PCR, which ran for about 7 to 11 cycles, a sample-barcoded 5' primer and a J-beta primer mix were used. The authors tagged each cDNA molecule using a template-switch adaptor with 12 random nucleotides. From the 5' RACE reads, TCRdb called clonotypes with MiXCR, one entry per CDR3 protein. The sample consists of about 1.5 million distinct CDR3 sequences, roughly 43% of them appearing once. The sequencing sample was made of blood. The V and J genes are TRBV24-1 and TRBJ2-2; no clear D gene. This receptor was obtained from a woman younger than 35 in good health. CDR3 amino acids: CATSDFGRQNTGELFF. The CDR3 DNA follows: TGTGCCACCAGTGATTTTGGCCGACAGAACACCGGGGAGCTGTTTTTT.